This T cell receptor (beta chain) was identified in a study of shared clonotypes between healthy human individuals. Only in-frame clones appear in the TCRdb table, and some are missing; sequencing was by immunoSEQ multiplex PCR. The sample yields roughly 700,000 clones, around 67% seen once. The CD4+ fraction was divided into a CD45RA+ naive subset and a CD45RA-negative memory subset. The junction had 16 bases not matched to a gene; V was cut back by 3 bases and J by 0 bases. The germline V gene has CDR1 MDHEN and CDR2 SYDVKM. The CDR3 loop spans 20 amino acids. Sequencing was performed on memory CD4+ T cells sorted from blood. Described subset: CD45RA-negative fraction. This TCR derives from a woman aged 25-40 years in good health. The chain recombines TRBV28 with TRBJ2-2; TRBD1 matches at 7 bases. CDR3 coding DNA: TGTGCCAGCAGTTTCCCCAGGGACAGCTACTTTTCCGCGAACACCGGGGAGCTGTTTTTT. This codes for CASSFPRDSYFSANTGELFF.